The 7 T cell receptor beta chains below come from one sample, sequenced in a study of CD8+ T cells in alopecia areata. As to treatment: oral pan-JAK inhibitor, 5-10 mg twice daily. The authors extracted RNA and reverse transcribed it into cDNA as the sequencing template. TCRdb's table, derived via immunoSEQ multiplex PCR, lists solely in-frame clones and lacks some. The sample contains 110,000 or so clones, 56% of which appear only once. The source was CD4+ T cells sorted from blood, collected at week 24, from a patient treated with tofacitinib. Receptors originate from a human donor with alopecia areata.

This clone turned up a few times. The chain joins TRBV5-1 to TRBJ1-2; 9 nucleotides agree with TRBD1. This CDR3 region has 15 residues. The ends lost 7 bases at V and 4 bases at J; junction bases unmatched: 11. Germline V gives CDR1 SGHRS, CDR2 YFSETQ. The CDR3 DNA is TGCGCCAGCGGGGCTCGTGGGACAGGGTCCTATGGCTACACCTTC. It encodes CASGARGTGSYGYTF.

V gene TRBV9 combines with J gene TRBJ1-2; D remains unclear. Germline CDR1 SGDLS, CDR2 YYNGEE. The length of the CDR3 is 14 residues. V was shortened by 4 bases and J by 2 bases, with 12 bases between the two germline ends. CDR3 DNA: TGTGCCAGCAGCCCCCAACTATACAACTATGGCTACACCTTC. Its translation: CASSPQLYNYGYTF.

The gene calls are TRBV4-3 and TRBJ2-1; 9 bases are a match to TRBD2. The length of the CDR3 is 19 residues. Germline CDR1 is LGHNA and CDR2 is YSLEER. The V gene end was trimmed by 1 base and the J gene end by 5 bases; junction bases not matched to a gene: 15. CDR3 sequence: CASSQVRGGAGGPNNEQFF. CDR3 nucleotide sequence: TGCGCCAGCAGCCAAGTGAGAGGTGGAGCGGGGGGCCCAAACAATGAGCAGTTCTTC.

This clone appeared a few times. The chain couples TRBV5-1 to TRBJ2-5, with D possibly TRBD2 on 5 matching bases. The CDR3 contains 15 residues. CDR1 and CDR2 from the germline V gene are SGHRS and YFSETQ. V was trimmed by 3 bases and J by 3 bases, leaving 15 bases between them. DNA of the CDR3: TGCGCCAGCAGCTATCAGCGGACGGCTGAAGAGACCCAGTACTTC. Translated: CASSYQRTAEETQYF.

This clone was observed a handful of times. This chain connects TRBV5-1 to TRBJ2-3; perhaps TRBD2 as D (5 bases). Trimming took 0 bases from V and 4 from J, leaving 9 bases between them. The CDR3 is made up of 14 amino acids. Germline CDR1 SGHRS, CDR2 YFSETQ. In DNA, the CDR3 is TGCGCCAGCAGCTTGGACGGGCGGGCAGATACGCAGTATTTT. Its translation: CASSLDGRADTQYF. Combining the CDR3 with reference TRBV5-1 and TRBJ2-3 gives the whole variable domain KAGVTQTPRYLIKTRGQQVTLSCSPISGHRSVSWYQQTPGQGLQFLFEYFSETQRNKGNFPGRFSGRQFSNSRSEMNVSTLELGDSALYLCASSLDGRADTQYFGPGTRLTVL.

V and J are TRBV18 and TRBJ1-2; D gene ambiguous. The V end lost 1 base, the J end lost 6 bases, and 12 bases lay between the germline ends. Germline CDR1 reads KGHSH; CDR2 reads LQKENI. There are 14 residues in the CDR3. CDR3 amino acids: CASSPQEGVDGYTF. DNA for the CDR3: TGTGCCAGCTCACCACAGGAGGGAGTTGATGGCTACACCTTC.

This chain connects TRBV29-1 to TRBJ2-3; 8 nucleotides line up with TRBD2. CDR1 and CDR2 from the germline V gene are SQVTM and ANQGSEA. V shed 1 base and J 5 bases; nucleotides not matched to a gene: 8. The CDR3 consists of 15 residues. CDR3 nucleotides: TGCAGCGTTGAAGGGGAGCGGGGGCCGGGAGATACGCAGTATTTT. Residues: CSVEGERGPGDTQYF.